The 32 T cell receptor beta chains below all came from one sample that was sequenced in a study of blood T cell repertoires in COVID-19. Some clones are missing from TCRdb's copy, which holds only in-frame ones; the method was immunoSEQ multiplex PCR. The sample comprises about 140,000 clones, more than 65% of which are singletons, and 10% rests with the top ten. The sequencing input was peripheral blood. All receptors come from a man aged 55 to 69 with active or convalescent COVID-19.

In regard to this clone: Its ends do not fully match the called genes, so a read error is possible. This chain links TRBV9 with TRBJ1-2; D might be TRBD1 (5 bases). The CDR3 consists of 12 residues. Germline CDR1 reads SGDLS; CDR2 reads YYNGEE. CDR3 amino acids: CATSQGPKGYTF. The DNA of the CDR3 is TGTGCCACCAGCCAGGGCCCAAAGGGCTACACCTTC.

The chain has TRBV7-2 and TRBJ2-3; TRBD2 matches at 10 bases. CDR3 length: 18 amino acids. V lost 0 bases and J lost 2; bases outside the gene matches: 8. Germline V CDR1 and CDR2: SGHTA, FQGNSA. The CDR3 DNA follows: TGTGCCAGCAGCTTAGCGCCAAGGACTAGCGGCACCACAGATACGCAGTATTTT. This translates into CASSLAPRTSGTTDTQYF.

The chain carries TRBV19 and TRBJ2-6; 8 bases line up with TRBD1. CDR1 is LNHDA, CDR2 SQIVND, per germline (reference sequence). After removal of 8 bases from V and 1 base from J, the junction contained 4 bases not matched to a gene. The CDR3 consists of 15 residues. CDR3 DNA sequence: TGTGCCAGTGCGGACAGGGCATCTGGGGCCAACGTCCTGACTTTC. It translates to CASADRASGANVLTF.

The V call is TRBV10-1, the J call TRBJ2-3; a possible D gene is TRBD2 (6 bases). This CDR3 is 15 amino acids long. Germline V gene lookup returns CDR1 WNHNN and CDR2 SYGVQD (reference sequence). Trimming cost V 5 bases and J 4 bases, with 16 bases left between them. Here the CDR3 reads CASSINVAGSDTQYF. CDR3 coding DNA: TGCGCCAGCAGTATCAATGTGGCGGGGTCAGATACGCAGTATTTT.

The genes are TRBV13 and TRBJ2-4, with D possibly matching TRBD1 (6 bases). Trimming took 4 bases from V and 3 from J, leaving 19 bases between them. This CDR3 has 17 residues. Per the germline V gene, CDR1 is PRHDT and CDR2 is FYEKMQ (reference sequence). DNA of the CDR3: TGTGCCAGCAGCTCCGGACTGCCCGAAGGGGGCAAAAACATTCAGTACTTC. Encoded protein: CASSSGLPEGGKNIQYF.

The chain couples TRBV7-5 to TRBJ1-4; the table calls TRBD1, which could not be checked here. TRBV7-5 is tagged as a pseudogene. The CDR3 is made up of 15 amino acids. The CDR3, as DNA: TGTGCCAGAATGAGGACAGGGGGCGCGTTTGAAAAACTGTTTTTT. As protein: CARMRTGGAFEKLFF.

The gene calls are TRBV5-8 and TRBJ1-5; 7 nucleotides agree with TRBD1. CDR1 and CDR2 (germline): SGHTS, YDEGEE. The CDR3 covers 15 residues. J gave up 2 bases and V 4 bases, and 6 bases lay outside the gene matches. This CDR3 is CASSELTGGNQPQHF. The CDR3 region has the DNA TGTGCCAGCAGCGAACTAACAGGGGGCAATCAGCCCCAGCATTTT.

This clone has at least ten counts. This sequence joins TRBV10-3 and TRBJ1-2; TRBD1 aligns across 7 bases. Germline V CDR1 and CDR2: ENHRY, SYGVKD. Trimming cost V 6 bases and J 3 bases; bases outside gene matches: 7. This CDR3 is 14 amino acids long. The CDR3 here is CAISLSGGDYGYTF. The CDR3 region has the DNA TGTGCCATCAGCCTATCAGGGGGAGACTATGGCTACACCTTC.

The chain is built from TRBV11-2 and TRBJ1-3; 8 bases match TRBD1. Germline trimming cut 3 bases from V and 2 bases from J; bases unmatched to any gene: 6. The germline V gene encodes CDR1 SGHAT and CDR2 FQNNGV. The CDR3 spans 16 residues. The CDR3 DNA reads TGTGCCAGCAGCTTCCGGACAGGGCGAACTGGAAACACCATATATTTT. Translation: CASSFRTGRTGNTIYF.

This chain joins TRBV5-4 and TRBJ2-6; D is perhaps TRBD1 (6 bases). The CDR3 has 16 amino acids. Trimming removed 4 bases at V and 4 bases at J, with 15 bases between. The germline CDR1 and CDR2 sequences are SGHNT and YYREEE (reference sequence). The CDR3 bases are TGTGCCAGCAGCCGATTGACGGGGACAGGGGCCAACGTCCTGACTTTC. Residues: CASSRLTGTGANVLTF.

The chain uses TRBV24-1 and TRBJ2-1; tentatively, D is TRBD1 (6 bases). CDR1 and CDR2 from the germline V gene are KGHDR and SFDVKD. CDR3 length: 15 amino acids. Trimming removed 5 bases from V and 3 bases from J, with 13 bases in between. CDR3 DNA sequence: TGTGCCACCAGTGGGACTGGGGGCGACTACAATGAGCAGTTCTTC. Translating gives CATSGTGGDYNEQFF.

The rearrangement links TRBV23-1 to TRBJ2-7, with 7 bases fitting TRBD1. TRBV23-1 is known as an ORF, though its function is uncertain. Unmatched junction bases numbered 9, after V lost 0 bases and J lost 4 bases. The CDR3 has 16 amino acids. This CDR3 is CASSQSGQGDTYEQYV. Written as DNA, the CDR3 is TGCGCCAGCAGTCAATCCGGGCAGGGGGATACGTACGAGCAGTACGTC.

In its sample, this clone was seen once. V is TRBV20-1 and J is TRBJ2-1; 7 positions match TRBD2. V gave up 3 bases and J gave up 6 bases; unmatched junction bases: 8. Per germline, CDR1 DFQATT and CDR2 SNEGSKA (reference sequence). This CDR3 is 14 amino acids long. The CDR3 sequence: CSASLAGVSNEQFF. Here the CDR3 DNA reads TGCAGTGCTAGTTTGGCGGGAGTAAGCAATGAGCAGTTCTTC.

The rearrangement links TRBV5-1 to TRBJ2-7; 9 nucleotides line up with TRBD1. The V gene's germline CDR1 is SGHRS and CDR2 YFSETQ. The V and J ends lost 4 bases and 3 bases, in that order; junction bases with no gene match: 5. The CDR3 runs 14 residues. The CDR3: CASSGTGNIYEQYF. The CDR3, as DNA: TGCGCCAGCAGCGGGACAGGGAATATCTACGAGCAGTACTTC. The full variable domain, with the rest looked up from reference TRBV5-1 and TRBJ2-7, is KAGVTQTPRYLIKTRGQQVTLSCSPISGHRSVSWYQQTPGQGLQFLFEYFSETQRNKGNFPGRFSGRQFSNSRSEMNVSTLELGDSALYLCASSGTGNIYEQYFGPGTRLTVT.

The genes are TRBV9 and TRBJ1-1, with 8 nucleotides matching TRBD1. V shed 3 bases and J 0 bases; nucleotides not matched to a gene: 4. Germline V CDR1 and CDR2: SGDLS, YYNGEE. The CDR3 spans 15 residues. CDR3 DNA: TGTGCCAGCAGCGGGACAGGGACCATGAACACTGAAGCTTTCTTT. Protein sequence: CASSGTGTMNTEAFF.

This clone was recorded only once. The gene calls are TRBV3-1 (or the pseudogene TRBV3-2) and TRBJ2-7; TRBD1 is a possible D gene (5 bases). Germline CDR1 reads LGHDT; CDR2 reads YNNKEL (reference sequence). Trimming left V 0 bases short and J 0 bases short, with 21 bases between. The CDR3 extends over 19 amino acids. CDR3 protein: CASSQDQGTLMVGSYEQYF. CDR3 DNA: TGTGCCAGCAGCCAAGATCAGGGTACCCTGATGGTGGGCTCCTACGAGCAGTACTTC.

The gene calls are TRBV18 and TRBJ1-1, with D perhaps TRBD1 (5 bases). Germline CDR1 KGHSH, CDR2 LQKENI. The CDR3 loop spans 18 amino acids. Trimming took 1 base from V and 0 from J, leaving 18 bases between them. The chain's CDR3 is CASSPLGGGVAVNTEAFF. CDR3 bases: TGTGCCAGCTCACCACTAGGAGGAGGGGTGGCGGTGAACACTGAAGCTTTCTTT.

The CDR3 region is CSAGELGGELFF. For the CDR3, the DNA is TGCAGCGCTGGCGAACTAGGTGGGGAGCTGTTTTTT. The rearrangement uses TRBV29-1 and TRBJ2-2; D may be TRBD2 (5 bases). Germline CDR1 is SQVTM and CDR2 is ANQGSEA. The CDR3 is 12 amino acids. V shed 7 bases and J shed 8 bases, with 14 bases lying between them.

The chain links TRBV19 to TRBJ2-7, with D perhaps TRBD1 (5 bases). Trimming pared 5 bases from V and 0 bases from J, leaving 14 bases between. The CDR3 extends over 15 amino acids. Germline CDR1 and CDR2: LNHDA and SQIVND (reference sequence). CDR3 sequence reads: CASSLNRRSSYEQYF. As DNA, the CDR3 is TGTGCCAGTAGTCTGAACAGGAGAAGCTCCTACGAGCAGTACTTC.

This chain uses TRBV7-9 with TRBJ1-1; no clear D. The CDR3 contains 14 residues. Deletions cut 5 bases from V and 2 bases from J, with 12 bases between. The V gene's germline CDR1 is SEHNR and CDR2 FQNEAQ (reference sequence). CDR3 DNA sequence: TGTGCCAGCAGCCCCCGGACTGAAAACACTGAAGCTTTCTTT. Protein: CASSPRTENTEAFF.

This chain connects TRBV11-3 to TRBJ1-4; D call uncertain. This CDR3 region has 14 residues. Germline lookup yields CDR1 SGHNT and CDR2 YENEEA. The V end was cut by 5 bases, the J end by 8 bases, with 15 bases between. In DNA, the CDR3 is TGTGCCAGCAGCCCCCCCGGGAGCGACGAAAAACTGTTTTTT. Protein sequence: CASSPPGSDEKLFF.

The chain combines TRBV18 with TRBJ2-5; TRBD2 matches at 10 bases. The CDR3 runs to 17 residues. V was clipped by 3 bases and J by 3 bases; unmatched bases: 10. Germline CDR1 is KGHSH and CDR2 is LQKENI. Here the CDR3 reads CASSPRPAGGTKETQYF. The DNA for the CDR3 is TGTGCCAGCTCACCCCGCCCAGCGGGAGGGACAAAAGAGACCCAGTACTTC.

The chain carries TRBV24-1 and TRBJ2-1, with 10 bases aligning to TRBD1. The length of the CDR3 is 16 residues. V dropped 4 bases and J dropped 2; count of bases not matched to a gene: 4. Germline CDR1 reads KGHDR; CDR2 reads SFDVKD. The chain's CDR3 is CATSEPGQGTYNEQFF. The CDR3 DNA follows: TGTGCCACCAGTGAGCCGGGACAGGGGACCTACAATGAGCAGTTCTTC.

The V gene is TRBV7-2, the J gene TRBJ1-3; D is ambiguous. With 0 bases removed from V and 2 bases from J, the gap between germline ends came to 11 bases. The CDR3 loop spans 16 amino acids. CDR1 SGHTA and CDR2 FQGNSA come from the germline V gene. The CDR3 coding sequence is TGTGCCAGCAGCTTAGCCACAGCATATCCTGGAAACACCATATATTTT. This encodes CASSLATAYPGNTIYF.

The chain couples TRBV2 to TRBJ1-5; 11 bases map to TRBD1. The CDR3 has 16 amino acids. Germline V CDR1 and CDR2: SNHLY, FYNNEI. V dropped 6 bases and J dropped 6; count of bases not matched to a gene: 10. Here the CDR3 reads CASSGTGGLQGQPQHF. The CDR3 DNA follows: TGTGCCAGCAGCGGGACAGGGGGGTTGCAAGGTCAGCCCCAGCATTTT.

The sample holds a few counts of this clone. This chain uses TRBV27 with TRBJ1-1; D gene uncertain. Germline CDR1 is MNHEY and CDR2 is SMNVEV (reference sequence). The length of the CDR3 is 15 residues. The V gene lost 5 bases and the J gene lost 4 bases, with 17 bases spanning the gap. CDR3 amino acids: CASSPVSGVGTEAFF. DNA for the CDR3: TGTGCCAGCAGTCCAGTATCCGGGGTGGGCACTGAAGCTTTCTTT.

CDR3: CASSVAPSGGPQETQYF. The CDR3 DNA reads as TGTGCCAGCAGCGTCGCCCCTAGCGGGGGGCCTCAAGAGACCCAGTACTTC. The chain joins TRBV7-2 to TRBJ2-5; 11 positions agree with TRBD2. Losses at the gene ends were 5 bases for V and 2 bases for J; bases not matched to a gene: 10. This CDR3 spans 17 amino acids. Germline V lookup: CDR1 SGHTA, CDR2 FQGNSA.

This clone was detected only a few times. The sample has other DNA sequences that encode this CDR3 too. This sequence joins TRBV30 and TRBJ1-2; weak D call: TRBD1 (6 bases). Trimming left V 6 bases short and J 7 bases short, with 24 bases between. Germline V gives CDR1 GTSNPN, CDR2 SVGIG (reference sequence). The CDR3 sequence is 15 residues long. CDR3 protein: CACQYRKQGRGGYTF. CDR3 nucleotides: TGTGCCTGCCAGTATAGAAAACAGGGACGAGGTGGCTACACCTTC.

The V and J genes are TRBV25-1 and TRBJ1-2; 7 bases are shared with TRBD1. This CDR3 comprises 14 residues. V was pared by 5 bases and J by 8 bases, with 11 bases of the junction left unmatched. Germline CDR1 reads MGHDK; CDR2 reads SYGVNS. CDR3 DNA sequence: TGTGCCAGCAGTCTGTTCGACAGGGTATCGGGCTACACCTTC. This codes for CASSLFDRVSGYTF.

This clone appeared a few times. CDR3 region: CASSSLGMTGIYNSPLHF. The CDR3 DNA is TGTGCCAGCAGTTCTCTTGGGATGACAGGAATCTATAATTCACCCCTCCACTTT. This chain uses TRBV27 with TRBJ1-6; a possible D gene is TRBD1 (6 bases). With 4 bases removed from V and 3 bases from J, the gap between germline ends came to 19 bases. Germline CDR1 is MNHEY and CDR2 is SMNVEV (reference sequence). This CDR3 spans 18 amino acids.

This clone has only one observation. This chain connects TRBV30 to TRBJ1-5; TRBD1 might be the D (5 bases). The CDR3 totals 14 residues. V was shortened by 3 bases and J by 4 bases, with 13 bases between the two germline ends. Per the germline V gene, CDR1 is GTSNPN and CDR2 is SVGIG (reference sequence). CDR3 nucleotide sequence: TGTGCCTGGAGAACTCAGGGTTCGAATCAGCCCCAGCATTTT. Translation: CAWRTQGSNQPQHF.

This clone was counted between two and nine times. The chain joins TRBV12-3 or TRBV12-4 to TRBJ1-1, with D tentatively TRBD1 (6 bases). The ends were cut back, 7 bases at V and 6 bases at J, with 15 bases in the middle. This CDR3 has 13 amino acids. As DNA, the CDR3 is TGTGCCAGCAAAACCGGGACATTGGCTGAAGCTTTCTTT. Amino acid sequence: CASKTGTLAEAFF.